The text below deals with one T cell receptor beta chain. Its antigen is not known. cDNA synthesis used the whole RNA isolate, giving expressed TCRB sequences. TCRdb's copy holds only in-frame clones and misses some; the assay was immunoSEQ multiplex PCR. The sample includes more than 250,000 clones, around 21% seen only once; the top ten take roughly 0.028%. These data come from a study of beta chain features in type 1 diabetes. Whole-study results and caveats: In all four CD4+ subsets, TCRB CDR3 length was significantly, moderately reduced in type 1 diabetes.

The TCR comes from a middle-aged woman with type 1 diabetes. Sequences were obtained from naive CD4+ T cells from blood.

The CDR3 DNA reads as TGTGCCAGCTCCGGGGCCAGTAGCGGGGGCACAGATACGCAGTATTTT. Its protein is CASSGASSGGTDTQYF. The rearrangement joins TRBV18 to TRBJ2-3, with 8 positions matching TRBD2. The CDR3 has 16 residues. V lost 6 bases to trimming and J lost 1 base; unmatched junction nucleotides: 9. CDR1 is KGHSH, CDR2 LQKENI, per germline.